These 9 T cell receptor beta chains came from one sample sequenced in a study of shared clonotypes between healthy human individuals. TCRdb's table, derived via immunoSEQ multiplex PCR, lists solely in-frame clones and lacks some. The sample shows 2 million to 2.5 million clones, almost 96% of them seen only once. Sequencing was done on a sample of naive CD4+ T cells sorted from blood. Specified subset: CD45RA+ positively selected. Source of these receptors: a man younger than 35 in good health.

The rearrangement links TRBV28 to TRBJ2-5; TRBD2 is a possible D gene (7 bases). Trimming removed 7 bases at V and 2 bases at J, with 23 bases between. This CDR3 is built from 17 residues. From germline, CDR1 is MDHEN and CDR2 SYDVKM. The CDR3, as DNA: TGTGCCAGCAACAAAGGGGGGCTAGGGAGGGCACAAGAGACCCAGTACTTC. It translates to CASNKGGLGRAQETQYF.

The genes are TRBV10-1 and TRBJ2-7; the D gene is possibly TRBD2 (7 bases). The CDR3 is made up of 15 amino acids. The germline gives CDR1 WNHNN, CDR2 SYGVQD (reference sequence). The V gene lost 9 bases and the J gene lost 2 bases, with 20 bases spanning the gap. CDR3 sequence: CASINTGGQTYEQYF. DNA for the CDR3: TGCGCCAGTATTAATACGGGAGGACAGACCTACGAGCAGTACTTC.

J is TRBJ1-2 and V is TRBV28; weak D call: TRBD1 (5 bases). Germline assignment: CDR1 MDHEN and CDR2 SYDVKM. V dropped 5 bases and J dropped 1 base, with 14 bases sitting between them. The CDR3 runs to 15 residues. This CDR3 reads CASSPNGHRNYGYTF. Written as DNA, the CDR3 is TGTGCCAGCAGTCCGAATGGACACCGTAACTATGGCTACACCTTC.

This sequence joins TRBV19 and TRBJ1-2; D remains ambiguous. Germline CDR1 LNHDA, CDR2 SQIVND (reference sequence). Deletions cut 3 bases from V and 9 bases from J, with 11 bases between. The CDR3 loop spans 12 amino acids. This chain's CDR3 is CASSMGRASYTF. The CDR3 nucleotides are TGTGCCAGTAGTATGGGTAGGGCGAGCTACACCTTC.

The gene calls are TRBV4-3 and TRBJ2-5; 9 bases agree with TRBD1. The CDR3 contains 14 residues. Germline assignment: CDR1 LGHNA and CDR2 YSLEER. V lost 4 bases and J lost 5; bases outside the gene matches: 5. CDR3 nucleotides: TGCGCCAGCAGCCGGGGACAGGGTGAGGAGACCCAGTACTTC. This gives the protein CASSRGQGEETQYF.

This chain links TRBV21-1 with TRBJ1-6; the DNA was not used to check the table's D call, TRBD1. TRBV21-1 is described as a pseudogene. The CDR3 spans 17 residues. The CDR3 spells CASSKRDRPSYNSPLHF. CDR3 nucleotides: TGTGCCAGCAGCAAGAGAGACAGGCCCTCCTATAATTCACCCCTCCACTTT.

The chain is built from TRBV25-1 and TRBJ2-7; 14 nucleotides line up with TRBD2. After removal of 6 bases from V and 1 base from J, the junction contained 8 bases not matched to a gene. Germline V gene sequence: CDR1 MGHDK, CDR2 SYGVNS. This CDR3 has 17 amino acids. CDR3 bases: TGTGCCAGCAGAGGGACTAGCGGGAGTATAGAGTCCTACGAGCAGTACTTC. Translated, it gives CASRGTSGSIESYEQYF.

CDR3 amino acids: CAISENRLASTDTQYF. CDR3 DNA: TGTGCCATCAGTGAGAACCGACTAGCCAGCACAGATACGCAGTATTTT. V is TRBV10-3 and J is TRBJ2-3, with 7 bases aligning to TRBD2. The junction had 5 bases not matched to a gene; V was cut back by 2 bases and J by 0 bases. CDR3 length: 16 amino acids. The V gene's germline CDR1 is ENHRY and CDR2 SYGVKD.

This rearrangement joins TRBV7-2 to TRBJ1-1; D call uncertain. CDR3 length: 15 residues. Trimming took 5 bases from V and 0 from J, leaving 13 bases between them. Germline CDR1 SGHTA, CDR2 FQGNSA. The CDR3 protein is CASSPGRILNTEAFF. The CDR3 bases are TGTGCCAGCAGCCCAGGACGTATTTTGAACACTGAAGCTTTCTTT.